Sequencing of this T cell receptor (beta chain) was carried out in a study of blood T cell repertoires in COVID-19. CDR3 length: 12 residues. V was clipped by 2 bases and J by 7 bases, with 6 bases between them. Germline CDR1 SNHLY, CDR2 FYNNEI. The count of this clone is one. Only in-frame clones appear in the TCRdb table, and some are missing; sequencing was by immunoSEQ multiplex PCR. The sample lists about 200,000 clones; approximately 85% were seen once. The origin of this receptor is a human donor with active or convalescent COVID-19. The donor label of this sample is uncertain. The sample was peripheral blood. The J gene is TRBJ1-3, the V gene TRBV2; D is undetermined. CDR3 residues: CASSEHYNTIYF. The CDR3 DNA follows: TGTGCCAGCAGTGAACACTACAACACCATATATTTT.